Below are 20 T cell receptor beta chains sequenced from a single sample in a study of blood T cells in healthy people across ages. Using a J-beta primer mix together with a sample-barcoded 5' primer, a second PCR was run for roughly 6 to 12 cycles. One entry per CDR3 protein results from TCRdb running MiXCR on the 5' RACE reads. The sample consists of more than 800,000 distinct CDR3 sequences, more than 40% of them appearing once. The specimen was blood. The receptors derive from a woman in her sixties or seventies in good health.

In this sample, this clonotype turned up a few times. This chain uses TRBV5-1 with TRBJ2-1; the match to TRBD2 covers 12 bases. V trimming: 3 bases; J trimming: 5 bases; junction bases outside the gene matches: 9. Germline V CDR1 and CDR2: SGHRS, YFSETQ. CDR3 length equals 17 residues. CDR3 amino acids: CASSSVLLAGGNNEQFF. CDR3 DNA: TGCGCCAGCAGCTCAGTTCTTCTAGCGGGAGGGAACAATGAGCAGTTCTTC.

The chain is built from TRBV20-1 and TRBJ1-1, with no clear D. The CDR3 runs 12 residues. V shed 5 bases and J shed 1 base, with 8 bases lying between them. From germline, CDR1 is DFQATT and CDR2 SNEGSKA (reference sequence). The CDR3 sequence is CSAYNPNTEAFF. In DNA form, the CDR3 reads TGCAGTGCTTACAATCCGAACACTGAAGCTTTCTTT.

This rearrangement joins TRBV12-3 or TRBV12-4 to TRBJ2-5; TRBD1 might be the D (6 bases). V was pared by 5 bases and J by 1 base, with 14 bases between. The CDR3 has 15 amino acids. CDR3 amino acids: CASSDRDTPQETQYF. The CDR3 region has the DNA TGTGCCAGCAGTGACCGGGACACTCCCCAAGAGACCCAGTACTTC.

The V gene is TRBV3-1, the J gene TRBJ2-5, with D unclear. This CDR3 has 17 residues. V lost 4 bases and J lost 6, with 24 bases in between. The germline CDR1 and CDR2 sequences are LGHDT and YNNKEL (reference sequence). CDR3 sequence (DNA): TGTGCCAGCAGCCGCATCACAAGGACGCAAGGAAAGAAGACCCAGTACTTC. Its protein is CASSRITRTQGKKTQYF.

This clonotype was seen more than once but under ten times. V is TRBV5-1 and J is TRBJ1-2, with D maybe TRBD1 (5 bases). The ends were cut back, 4 bases at V and 6 bases at J, with 16 bases in the middle. Germline V gives CDR1 SGHRS, CDR2 YFSETQ. CDR3 length: 14 residues. This CDR3 is CASSLDRGEHGYTF. The CDR3 DNA is TGCGCCAGCAGCCTTGACCGGGGCGAACATGGCTACACCTTC. The full variable domain, its missing parts supplied by reference TRBV5-1 and TRBJ1-2, is KAGVTQTPRYLIKTRGQQVTLSCSPISGHRSVSWYQQTPGQGLQFLFEYFSETQRNKGNFPGRFSGRQFSNSRSEMNVSTLELGDSALYLCASSLDRGEHGYTFGSGTRLTVV.

This clonotype was recorded a few times. CDR3 nucleotide sequence: TGCAGTGCTAGTTTTCGGTCGGCAGGGGCCAATCAGCCCCAGCATTTT. Amino acid sequence: CSASFRSAGANQPQHF. V and J are TRBV20-1 and TRBJ1-5; maybe TRBD1 (6 bases). From germline, CDR1 is DFQATT and CDR2 SNEGSKA (reference sequence). V lost 3 bases and J 3 bases, leaving 18 bases between the germline ends. The CDR3 covers 16 residues.

This clonotype is a singleton in its sample. The rearrangement uses TRBV5-1 and TRBJ1-6, with 8 bases matching TRBD1. CDR3 length: 19 amino acids. The germline V gene has CDR1 SGHRS and CDR2 YFSETQ. The V segment lost 0 bases and the J segment 5 bases; nucleotides outside the gene matches: 13. The CDR3 DNA reads TGCGCCAGCAGCTTGGGTTCGGCAGGGGGCTATAAGAATAATTCACCCCTCCACTTT. Its translation: CASSLGSAGGYKNNSPLHF.

The chain has TRBV28 and TRBJ1-2; TRBD1 might be the D (5 bases). The CDR3 covers 16 residues. CDR1 and CDR2 from the germline V gene are MDHEN and SYDVKM. The germline V and J ends were trimmed by 5 bases and 0 bases, with 16 bases remaining between them. The CDR3 reads CASSHRGTQANYGYTF. In DNA, the CDR3 is TGTGCCAGCAGTCACCGTGGGACTCAAGCTAACTATGGCTACACCTTC.

This clonotype was seen a few times. The V and J genes are TRBV4-1 and TRBJ2-7; the D call may be TRBD1 or TRBD2 (5 bases each). This CDR3 is built from 15 residues. V gave up 1 base and J gave up 7 bases, with 17 bases separating them. Germline-derived CDR1 and CDR2 are MGHRA and YSYEKL. The CDR3 DNA reads TGCGCCAGCAGCCAAGCCGCCGGGGCTCTTTGGGAGCAGTACTTC. It specifies CASSQAAGALWEQYF.

This CDR3 is CASSIYGSGTDTQYF. The CDR3, as DNA: TGTGCCAGTAGTATATACGGGAGTGGCACAGATACGCAGTATTTT. The chain links TRBV19 to TRBJ2-3; possible D gene TRBD2, 6 bases. The germline V gene encodes CDR1 LNHDA and CDR2 SQIVND (reference sequence). Trimming shortened V by 2 bases and J by 1 base, and 10 bases separated the two germline ends. The CDR3 has 15 residues.

A few counts support this clonotype. The chain employs TRBV6-6 and TRBJ2-7; the D call may be TRBD1 or TRBD2 (6 bases each). Germline V gives CDR1 MNHNY, CDR2 SVGAGI (reference sequence). The CDR3 loop spans 13 amino acids. Deletions cut 0 bases from V and 5 bases from J, with 8 bases between. CDR3 sequence: CASSYSGGNEQYF. As DNA, the CDR3 is TGTGCCAGCAGTTACTCGGGGGGCAACGAGCAGTACTTC.

The chain couples TRBV27 to TRBJ2-1, with a weak D call TRBD2 (6 bases). The DNA end is more similar to TRBJ2-7, so the J call may be wrong. The CDR3 contains 15 residues. Germline lookup yields CDR1 MNHEY and CDR2 SMNVEV (reference sequence). The CDR3 loop is CASSFHTGVGYEQYF. CDR3 in DNA: TGTGCCAGCAGTTTCCACACGGGAGTAGGCTACGAGCAGTACTTC.

This chain uses TRBV28 with TRBJ2-7, with TRBD2 identical over 8 bases. The J call is doubtful: the DNA matches TRBJ2-5 better. CDR1 is MDHEN and CDR2 is SYDVKM in the germline V gene. The CDR3 runs to 15 residues. The CDR3 sequence: CASSLVGGRKETQYF. In nucleotides, the CDR3 is TGTGCCAGCAGTTTAGTAGGCGGGAGGAAAGAGACCCAGTACTTC.

The chain combines TRBV10-3 with TRBJ2-3; 9 nucleotides agree with TRBD1. The CDR3 has 14 residues. Germline V CDR1 and CDR2: ENHRY, SYGVKD. Trimming took 7 bases from V and 4 from J; bases not matched to a gene: 6. The CDR3 DNA is TGTGCCATCACCTCGGGACAGGGCTCAGATACGCAGTATTTT. This encodes CAITSGQGSDTQYF.

This clonotype was counted a few times. The chain recombines TRBV11-1 with TRBJ2-5, with D hard to call. The CDR3 is 14 residues long. The V gene lost 4 bases and the J gene lost 5 bases, with 14 bases spanning the gap. Germline V gene lookup returns CDR1 SGHAT and CDR2 FQDESV (reference sequence). CDR3 DNA sequence: TGTGCCAGCAGCTCAAAGGGCCGTCGGGAGACCCAGTACTTC. It translates to CASSSKGRRETQYF.

A few counts support this clonotype. V is TRBV28 and J is TRBJ2-7, with TRBD2 matching over 7 bases. From germline, CDR1 is MDHEN and CDR2 SYDVKM. Trimming at V came to 8 bases and at J to 0 bases, leaving 4 bases not matched to a gene. The length of the CDR3 is 13 residues. The CDR3 DNA sequence: TGTGCCAGCGCAGCGGGACTCTCCTACGAGCAGTACTTC. Its translation: CASAAGLSYEQYF.

The sample holds a few counts of this clonotype. The rearrangement uses TRBV11-2 and TRBJ2-7, with D maybe TRBD1 (6 bases). V lost 2 bases and J 2 bases, leaving 10 bases between the germline ends. Germline values: CDR1 SGHAT, CDR2 FQNNGV. CDR3 length: 14 residues. This chain's CDR3 is CASSLNRVTYEQYF. The CDR3 bases are TGTGCCAGCAGCTTAAACAGGGTGACCTACGAGCAGTACTTC.

This clonotype turned up a few times. This sequence joins TRBV20-1 and TRBJ2-7, with 8 bases matching TRBD1. CDR3 length equals 13 residues. Germline values: CDR1 DFQATT, CDR2 SNEGSKA (reference sequence). The V segment lost 4 bases and the J segment 3 bases; nucleotides outside the gene matches: 5. The chain's CDR3 is CSATDRVDYEQYF. CDR3 nucleotide sequence: TGCAGTGCTACGGACAGGGTTGACTACGAGCAGTACTTC.

This clonotype has a handful of counts. The chain is built from TRBV27 and TRBJ2-3; D call uncertain. CDR3 size: 16 residues. Trimming took 3 bases from V and 1 from J, leaving 14 bases between them. The germline V gene encodes CDR1 MNHEY and CDR2 SMNVEV (reference sequence). CDR3 DNA: TGTGCCAGCAGTTTTTCCGGACGGAGTCGCACAGATACGCAGTATTTT. This codes for CASSFSGRSRTDTQYF.

The chain employs TRBV4-1 and TRBJ2-1; 10 bases are a match to TRBD2. V dropped 6 bases and J dropped 4; count of bases not matched to a gene: 6. CDR1 is MGHRA and CDR2 is YSYEKL in the germline V gene. The CDR3 totals 15 residues. The CDR3 protein is CASSHGLADYNEQFF. The CDR3 coding sequence is TGCGCCAGCAGTCACGGACTAGCGGATTACAATGAGCAGTTCTTC.